This T cell receptor (beta chain) was obtained from a study of T-cell reconstitution after alpha-beta-depleted transplantation in children. V gave up 3 bases and J gave up 1 base, with 7 bases separating them. This CDR3 spans 13 amino acids. Germline-derived CDR1 and CDR2 are ENHRY and SYGVKD. Unique molecular identifiers were incorporated when the TCRbeta library was constructed. TCRdb called the PCR reads again in MiXCR, with one record for every CDR3 protein. The repertoire holds 540,000 or so distinct CDR3 sequences, with under 25% as singletons. This clonotype was observed a handful of times. Its specificity is unknown. General study points: About two months after transplant, alpha-beta T cells reportedly came from several hundred expanded graft clones. A year had passed since transplant, and T-cell counts and diversity by then came mostly from newly produced T cells.

The receptor was derived from a boy younger than two who had a stem cell transplant for acute myeloid leukemia, so the T cells may come from the graft donor. The gene calls are TRBV10-3 and TRBJ2-7, with unresolved D. Sequencing used PBMCs, mostly from graft donor cells, obtained 360 days after TCRalphabeta/CD19-depleted stem cell transplant. DNA for the CDR3: TGTGCCATCAGTGACCCGACATCCTACGAGCAGTACTTC. Translated: CAISDPTSYEQYF.